This T cell receptor (beta chain) was found in a study of cytomegalovirus exposure and HLA in healthy donors. A word on this clone: Its antigen is still unknown.

Per germline, CDR1 MNHEY and CDR2 SMNVEV (reference sequence). V gave up 2 bases and J gave up 1 base, with 8 bases separating them. The CDR3 contains 14 residues. General study findings and limits: According to a later analysis, TCR clusters from the first cohort tended to co-occur in the roughly 110 validation repertoires.

The method was immunoSEQ multiplex PCR; TCRdb's version includes in-frame clones alone and lacks a portion of them. The table has 150,000 to 200,000 clones, roughly 96% seen once. What was sequenced was PBMCs. The origin of this receptor is a woman aged 18-29 years in good health and CMV-seronegative. V is TRBV27 and J is TRBJ1-1; maybe TRBD1 (5 bases). The CDR3 reads CASSLGAQNTEAFF. The CDR3 DNA reads as TGTGCCAGCAGTTTAGGGGCCCAGAACACTGAAGCTTTCTTT.